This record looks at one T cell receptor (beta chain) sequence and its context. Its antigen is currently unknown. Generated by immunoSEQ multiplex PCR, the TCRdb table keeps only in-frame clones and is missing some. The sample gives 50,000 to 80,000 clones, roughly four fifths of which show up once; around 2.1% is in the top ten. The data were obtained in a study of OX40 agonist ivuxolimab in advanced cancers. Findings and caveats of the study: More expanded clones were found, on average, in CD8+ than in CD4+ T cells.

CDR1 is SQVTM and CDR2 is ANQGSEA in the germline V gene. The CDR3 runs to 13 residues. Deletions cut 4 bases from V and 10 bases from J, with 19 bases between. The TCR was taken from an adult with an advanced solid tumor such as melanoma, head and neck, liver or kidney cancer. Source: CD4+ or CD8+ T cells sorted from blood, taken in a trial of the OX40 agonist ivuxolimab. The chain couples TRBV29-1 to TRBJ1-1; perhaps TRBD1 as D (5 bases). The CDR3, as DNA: TGCAGCGTTGCGGGCCATTTGGGGCGAGGAGCTTTCTTT. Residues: CSVAGHLGRGAFF.